These 8 T cell receptor beta chains came from one sample sequenced in a study of CD8 T cells in ankylosing spondylitis. From the 5' RACE reads, TCRdb called clonotypes with MiXCR, one entry per CDR3 protein. The table records some 250,000 distinct CDR3 sequences, about 11% of them present only once. Material for sequencing was blood, either unsorted or a sorted T cell fraction (not recorded which). These receptors were taken from a male donor with ankylosing spondylitis or in good health (not recorded which).

This clonotype was found many times. The chain uses TRBV28 and TRBJ2-7; 10 positions match TRBD2. The CDR3 length is 16 residues. Trimming at V came to 3 bases and at J to 1 base, leaving 6 bases not matched to a gene. Germline-derived CDR1 and CDR2 are MDHEN and SYDVKM. CDR3 in DNA: TGTGCCAGCAGTTTCGTTAGCGGGAGGTCTTCCTACGAGCAGTACTTC. It yields the protein CASSFVSGRSSYEQYF.

Here the CDR3 DNA reads TGTGCCAGCAGTTCGTCCCCTAGCGGGAGGGCCACCGGTGAGCAGTTCTTC. Its translation: CASSSSPSGRATGEQFF. This chain uses TRBV12-3 or TRBV12-4 with TRBJ2-1; 12 bases are shared with TRBD2. The junction had 13 bases not matched to a gene; V was cut back by 4 bases and J by 9 bases. The length of the CDR3 is 17 residues.

In its sample, this clonotype was seen many times. The V call is TRBV21-1, the J call TRBJ2-2; the tabulated D call, TRBD2, remains unverified against the DNA. TRBV21-1 is annotated as a pseudogene. The CDR3 consists of 16 residues. The CDR3 here is CASSKDYSGYTGELFF. The CDR3 coding sequence is TGTGCCAGCAGCAAAGACTATAGCGGATACACCGGGGAGCTGTTTTTT.

Only a few counts were recorded for this clonotype. This chain joins TRBV20-1 and TRBJ2-1, with a weak D call TRBD1 (5 bases). V was clipped by 4 bases and J by 6 bases, with 16 bases between them. Germline assignment: CDR1 DFQATT and CDR2 SNEGSKA (reference sequence). CDR3 length equals 14 residues. CDR3: CSAIRGAWGNEQFF. DNA for the CDR3: TGCAGTGCTATCCGTGGGGCTTGGGGCAATGAGCAGTTCTTC.

Many counts were recorded for this clonotype. The CDR3 coding sequence is TGCGCCAGCAGCTTGGGGCCATCCAACTACGAGCAGTACTTC. Protein product: CASSLGPSNYEQYF. The rearrangement links TRBV5-1 to TRBJ2-7; D is undetermined. The CDR3 totals 14 residues. Germline V gene lookup returns CDR1 SGHRS and CDR2 YFSETQ. Deletions cut 0 bases from V and 3 bases from J, with 10 bases between.

This clonotype was recorded many times. The rearrangement joins TRBV5-1 to TRBJ2-1; D may correspond to TRBD1 or TRBD2 (5 bases each). The CDR3 is made up of 14 amino acids. V dropped 0 bases and J dropped 10 bases, with 14 bases sitting between them. Germline CDR1 SGHRS, CDR2 YFSETQ. The CDR3 coding sequence is TGCGCCAGCAGCTTGGTTGGGACCGTCGCCGAGCAGTTCTTC. Its protein product is CASSLVGTVAEQFF. Full variable domain (remainder filled in from reference TRBV5-1 and TRBJ2-1): KAGVTQTPRYLIKTRGQQVTLSCSPISGHRSVSWYQQTPGQGLQFLFEYFSETQRNKGNFPGRFSGRQFSNSRSEMNVSTLELGDSALYLCASSLVGTVAEQFFGPGTRLTVL.

The CDR3 spells CASGSETYEQYF. The DNA for the CDR3 is TGTGCCAGCGGGTCTGAGACCTACGAGCAGTACTTC. This chain joins TRBV7-6 and TRBJ2-7; no definite D call. The CDR3 has 12 residues. Germline CDR1 reads SGHVS; CDR2 reads FNYEAQ. Trimming left V 8 bases short and J 2 bases short, with 10 bases between.

This clonotype was picked up many times. V and J are TRBV20-1 and TRBJ2-7; 7 bases agree with TRBD1. V shed 5 bases, J shed 6 bases, and the junction held 7 bases outside the gene matches. CDR1 DFQATT and CDR2 SNEGSKA come from the germline V gene (reference sequence). CDR3 length: 12 amino acids. Here the CDR3 DNA reads TGCAGTGCTCTCCGGGACAGCACCGAGCAGTACTTC. This codes for CSALRDSTEQYF.